This TCR beta chain was obtained from a study of blood T cells in healthy people across ages. Through a sample-barcoded 5' primer and a J-beta primer mix, a second PCR was run for about 6 to 11 cycles. TCRdb reanalysed the 5' RACE reads using MiXCR and keeps one entry per CDR3 protein. Here the sample spans 1.5 million or so distinct CDR3 sequences, approximately 39% being singletons. The study, taken as a whole, reports: Long-lived donors exceeded aged donors in naive CD4+ cells and diversity.

Germline trimming cut 0 bases from V and 5 bases from J; bases unmatched to any gene: 5. The CDR3 runs 16 residues. Germline V gene data show CDR1 as DFQATT and CDR2 as SNEGSKA (reference sequence). In the case of this clonotype: Its antigen is not identified.

The receptor comes from a young woman in good health. This rearrangement joins TRBV20-1 to TRBJ2-2; 11 bases align to TRBD2. The sample taken for sequencing was blood. The CDR3: CSARDPLAGGTGELFF. The CDR3 DNA reads TGCAGTGCTAGAGATCCGCTAGCGGGGGGTACCGGGGAGCTGTTTTTT.